Below, 26 T cell receptor beta chains from the same sample are listed, as sequenced in a study of T cells in localized non-small cell lung cancer. Assay: immunoSEQ multiplex PCR; the TCRdb copy retains only in-frame clones and omits some. The data show 4,500 to 6,500 clones, 55% seen once. This material consisted of lymph node tissue, taken before any cancer treatment. The receptors here all came from a male donor at least 60 years old with stage I squamous cell lung carcinoma.

V usage is TRBV28 and J usage is TRBJ2-7, with 8 bases aligning to TRBD1. Per germline, CDR1 MDHEN and CDR2 SYDVKM. This CDR3 spans 14 amino acids. After removal of 2 bases from V and 6 bases from J, the junction contained 6 bases not matched to a gene. The CDR3 loop reads CASSLQGAAPEQYF. DNA of the CDR3: TGTGCCAGCAGTTTACAGGGGGCAGCCCCCGAGCAGTACTTC.

This rearrangement joins TRBV18 to TRBJ2-7; D remains ambiguous. Germline V lookup: CDR1 KGHSH, CDR2 LQKENI. This CDR3 region has 14 residues. The ends were cut back, 3 bases at V and 0 bases at J, with 9 bases in the middle. CDR3 region: CASSPAVSSYEQYF. The CDR3 DNA reads TGTGCCAGCTCACCGGCGGTGAGCTCCTACGAGCAGTACTTC.

The chain employs TRBV29-1 and TRBJ2-1; 7 bases agree with TRBD1. V was clipped by 6 bases and J by 4 bases; unmatched bases: 6. The CDR3 runs to 13 residues. CDR1 and CDR2 from the germline V gene are SQVTM and ANQGSEA. The CDR3 protein is CSVSMGQYNEQFF. In nucleotides, the CDR3 is TGCAGCGTCTCAATGGGACAGTACAATGAGCAGTTCTTC.

The gene calls are TRBV19 and TRBJ1-1; 9 bases are a match to TRBD1. There are 18 residues in the CDR3. Per germline, CDR1 LNHDA and CDR2 SQIVND (reference sequence). The V and J ends lost 4 bases and 1 base, in that order; junction bases with no gene match: 13. In DNA form, the CDR3 reads TGTGCCAGTAGTAGCGACAGGACAGGGGCAGTAAGGAACACTGAAGCTTTCTTT. This codes for CASSSDRTGAVRNTEAFF.

This clone was counted only a few times. Relative to the germline gene, one junction end is altered; a read error may explain this. The chain has TRBV9 and TRBJ2-6; 7 bases are shared with TRBD2. The CDR3 has 18 amino acids. Germline loops: CDR1 SGDLS, CDR2 YYNGEE. Here the CDR3 DNA reads TGTGCCAGCAGCGAGAGATTCGGCGGGGGAGCTGGAGCCAACGTCCTGACTTTC. It is translated as CASSERFGGGAGANVLTF.

The CDR3 region has the DNA TGTGCCAGCGACGGACTAGCGCAGACCGGGGAGCTGTTTTTT. Protein sequence: CASDGLAQTGELFF. The genes are TRBV12-5 and TRBJ2-2; TRBD2 matches at 9 bases. CDR3 length: 14 amino acids. The germline gives CDR1 LGHNT, CDR2 FRNRAP.

This clone was found a few times. V is TRBV6-8 and J is TRBJ2-3; 9 nucleotides line up with TRBD2. Per the germline V gene, CDR1 is MNHGY and CDR2 is SAAAGT. CDR3 size: 15 residues. V shed 10 bases, J shed 5 bases, and the junction held 13 bases outside the gene matches. The CDR3 spells CAISFLAGVEDTQYF. Here the CDR3 DNA reads TGTGCCATCAGCTTTTTAGCGGGAGTCGAAGATACGCAGTATTTT.

V usage is TRBV28 and J usage is TRBJ2-1; D is undetermined. Trimming took 2 bases from V and 7 from J, leaving 9 bases between them. Germline-derived CDR1 and CDR2 are MDHEN and SYDVKM. The CDR3 contains 13 residues. CDR3: CASSLVSGNEQFF. The CDR3 nucleotides read TGTGCCAGCAGTTTAGTGTCTGGAAATGAGCAGTTCTTC.

This chain connects TRBV9 to TRBJ2-7; 8 bases agree with TRBD2. After removal of 5 bases from V and 3 bases from J, the junction contained 4 bases not matched to a gene. CDR1 is SGDLS, CDR2 YYNGEE, per germline. CDR3 size: 13 residues. CDR3 region: CASSSGNSYEQYF. The CDR3, as DNA: TGTGCCAGCAGTAGCGGGAATAGCTACGAGCAGTACTTC.

This clone was seen a handful of times. This sequence joins TRBV11-3 and TRBJ2-3, with a tentative D call TRBD1 (6 bases). The V and J ends lost 3 bases and 6 bases respectively, with 13 bases between them. This CDR3 contains 14 residues. Germline CDR1 is SGHNT and CDR2 is YENEEA. CDR3 nucleotides: TGTGCCAGCAGCTTTTCCCGGACAGCGGATACGCAGTATTTT. Residues: CASSFSRTADTQYF.

V usage is TRBV10-3 and J usage is TRBJ1-3, with no clear D. The germline CDR1 and CDR2 sequences are ENHRY and SYGVKD. The CDR3 contains 16 residues. Trimming pared 2 bases from V and 0 bases from J, leaving 11 bases between. The CDR3 loop is CAISERQDHSGNTIYF. Written as DNA, the CDR3 is TGTGCCATCAGTGAGAGGCAGGACCACTCTGGAAACACCATATATTTT.

The chain recombines TRBV15 with TRBJ1-4; tentative D call: TRBD1 (6 bases). Germline values: CDR1 LNHNV, CDR2 YYDKDF (reference sequence). The CDR3 sequence is 16 residues long. With 5 bases removed from V and 4 bases from J, the gap between germline ends came to 17 bases. The CDR3 spells CATSGGGRGYNEKLFF. In DNA, the CDR3 is TGTGCCACCAGCGGAGGGGGACGGGGATATAATGAAAAACTGTTTTTT. Based on the CDR3 plus reference TRBV15 and TRBJ1-4, the full variable domain is DAMVIQNPRYQVTQFGKPVTLSCSQTLNHNVMYWYQQKSSQAPKLLFHYYDKDFNNEADTPDNFQSRRPNTSFCFLDIRSPGLGDTAMYLCATSGGGRGYNEKLFFGSGTQLSVL.

Relative to its sample, this clone is medium-sized (0.01 to 0.1%). The CDR3 protein is CASRTGTGDTGELFF. CDR3 sequence (DNA): TGTGCCAGCAGAACCGGGACAGGGGACACCGGGGAGCTGTTTTTT. The rearrangement links TRBV6-8 to TRBJ2-2; TRBD1 matches at 10 bases. The V and J ends lost 6 bases and 3 bases, in that order; junction bases with no gene match: 4. Germline CDR1 MNHGY, CDR2 SAAAGT. This CDR3 is built from 15 residues.

The chain couples TRBV12-5 to TRBJ2-3; D gene unclear. Germline values: CDR1 LGHNT, CDR2 FRNRAP. This CDR3 spans 16 amino acids. Between the trimmed V and J ends, which lost 6 bases and 4 bases, there was a span of 20 bases. Written as DNA, the CDR3 is TGTGCTAGTGGCCCTGACGGGCCCACCTTTGCAGATACGCAGTATTTT. Translating gives CASGPDGPTFADTQYF.

The V call is TRBV30, the J call TRBJ1-1, with D possibly being TRBD1 (6 bases). CDR1 and CDR2 from the germline V gene are GTSNPN and SVGIG (reference sequence). This CDR3 region has 15 residues. The V gene lost 5 bases and the J gene lost 4 bases, with 20 bases spanning the gap. The CDR3 protein is CAWAWQGSRGTEAFF. CDR3 DNA: TGTGCCTGGGCATGGCAGGGGTCCCGGGGCACTGAAGCTTTCTTT.

The J gene is TRBJ1-1, the V gene TRBV19; unclear D gene. The CDR3 sequence is 13 residues long. V lost 7 bases to trimming and J lost 1 base, with 10 bases between them. Germline V gene sequence: CDR1 LNHDA, CDR2 SQIVND (reference sequence). The CDR3 region has the DNA TGTGCCAGTAAAAGAGAAGAGAACACTGAAGCTTTCTTT. This translates into CASKREENTEAFF.

This clone was counted a few times. CDR3 residues: CASSSMGGNTEAFF. The CDR3 coding sequence is TGCGCCAGCAGCTCTATGGGGGGAAACACTGAAGCTTTCTTT. This rearrangement joins TRBV5-1 to TRBJ1-1, with D tentatively TRBD1 (5 bases). Germline lookup yields CDR1 SGHRS and CDR2 YFSETQ. This CDR3 region has 14 residues. V lost 3 bases to trimming and J lost 2 bases, with 11 bases between them.

V is TRBV18 and J is TRBJ1-4; D not resolved. Trimming left V 4 bases short and J 2 bases short, with 8 bases between. The CDR3 has 14 residues. CDR1 KGHSH and CDR2 LQKENI come from the germline V gene. The CDR3 DNA reads TGTGCCAGCTCACTAGGGCTGACTAATGAAAAACTGTTTTTT. Its protein is CASSLGLTNEKLFF. Complete variable domain (other parts from reference TRBV18 and TRBJ1-4): NAGVMQNPRHLVRRRGQEARLRCSPMKGHSHVYWYRQLPEEGLKFMVYLQKENIIDESGMPKERFSAEFPKEGPSILRIQQVVRGDSAAYFCASSLGLTNEKLFFGSGTQLSVL.

This rearrangement joins TRBV12-5 to TRBJ1-2; no definite D call. CDR3 size: 14 residues. Germline assignment: CDR1 LGHNT and CDR2 FRNRAP. Trimming removed 1 base at V and 5 bases at J, with 11 bases between. CDR3 nucleotides: TGTGCTAGTGGTTTGGGGCAGAACTCATATGGCTACACCTTC. Its protein product is CASGLGQNSYGYTF.

This clone is categorized as large. V usage is TRBV28 and J usage is TRBJ1-1; D remains ambiguous. Trimming stripped 6 bases from V and 1 base from J, with 12 bases between. The CDR3 runs 14 residues. The germline V gene encodes CDR1 MDHEN and CDR2 SYDVKM. The CDR3 reads CASSRFGGNTEAFF. The CDR3 region has the DNA TGTGCCAGCAGCCGATTTGGTGGGAACACTGAAGCTTTCTTT. Full variable domain (outside the CDR3, taken from reference TRBV28 and TRBJ1-1): DVKVTQSSRYLVKRTGEKVFLECVQDMDHENMFWYRQDPGLGLRLIYFSYDVKMKEKGDIPEGYSVSREKKERFSLILESASTNQTSMYLCASSRFGGNTEAFFGQGTRLTVV.

This chain connects TRBV29-1 to TRBJ2-7; 7 bases are shared with TRBD1. This CDR3 is built from 13 residues. Per germline, CDR1 SQVTM and CDR2 ANQGSEA. With 7 bases clipped from V and 2 bases from J, the junction kept 8 bases outside the gene matches. The DNA of the CDR3 is TGCAGCGGGGGGACAGACAATGCCTACGAGCAGTACTTC. It encodes CSGGTDNAYEQYF.

The genes are TRBV28 and TRBJ1-2; tentative D call: TRBD1 (5 bases). Trimming pared 3 bases from V and 7 bases from J, leaving 12 bases between. The CDR3 contains 13 residues. Germline CDR1 is MDHEN and CDR2 is SYDVKM. Here the CDR3 DNA reads TGTGCCAGCAGTTTCAGCGATGGGGGTGGCTACACCTTC. Protein product: CASSFSDGGGYTF.

This clone was observed a few times. This chain joins TRBV9 and TRBJ2-6; D ambiguous. The germline CDR1 and CDR2 sequences are SGDLS and YYNGEE. This CDR3 contains 15 residues. The V and J ends lost 5 bases and 0 bases respectively, with 9 bases between them. The CDR3: CASRIGNSGANVLTF. CDR3 DNA: TGTGCCAGCAGAATAGGGAACTCTGGGGCCAACGTCCTGACTTTC.

The chain recombines TRBV14 with TRBJ2-1; a possible D gene is TRBD2 (6 bases). This CDR3 is built from 16 residues. Germline V gives CDR1 SGHDN, CDR2 FVKESK. V lost 5 bases to trimming and J lost 4 bases, with 18 bases between them. The CDR3: CASSSGLDGWYNEQFF. The CDR3 DNA is TGTGCCAGCAGCTCGGGACTTGACGGCTGGTACAATGAGCAGTTCTTC.

In DNA, the CDR3 is TGTGCCACCAGCAGAGATCGGGGAGGCGTGAGCTCCTACAATGAGCAGTTCTTC. Residues: CATSRDRGGVSSYNEQFF. This chain connects TRBV15 to TRBJ2-1, with a tentative D call TRBD2 (6 bases). CDR1 and CDR2 (germline): LNHNV, YYDKDF (reference sequence). There are 18 residues in the CDR3. V lost 0 bases and J 0 bases, leaving 15 bases between the germline ends.

The chain is built from TRBV28 and TRBJ2-5; TRBD2 might be the D (6 bases). Trimming left V 9 bases short and J 2 bases short, with 16 bases between. Germline V lookup: CDR1 MDHEN, CDR2 SYDVKM. This CDR3 region has 14 residues. In nucleotides, the CDR3 is TGTGCCAGTCGGGGCGGGGCCCTTCAAGAGACCCAGTACTTC. The encoded protein is CASRGGALQETQYF.